These T cell receptor beta chains were read from a single sample in a study of T cells after posttransplantation cyclophosphamide. Only in-frame clones appear in the TCRdb table, and some are missing; sequencing was by immunoSEQ multiplex PCR. In the table there are 3,000 to 4,500 clones, roughly 77% of which are singletons. The sample consisted of PBMCs, taken after allogeneic stem cell transplant with calcineurin inhibitor and methotrexate. Receptor source: a female patient aged 50 to 65 who received an allogeneic stem cell transplant from an unrelated donor, was CMV-positive, and had acute and chronic GVHD. Some T cells may be the graft donor's. The CDR3 runs from the conserved cysteine through the conserved F or W. A D gene is named only where the DNA matches it firmly. The size entry is marked missing in some rows and otherwise reads once, few, many or a size class.

TRBV18	-	TRBD1	TRBJ2-7	TGTGCCAGCTCACCAACCCGACAGGGTGTAAACGAGCAGTACTTC	CASSPTRQGVNEQYF
TRBV6-5	few	-	TRBJ1-6	TGTGCCAGCAGTCTTGGGGGGGCGGCGGATTCACCCCTCCACTTT	CASSLGGAADSPLHF
TRBV6-6	once	-	TRBJ1-5	TGTGCCAGCAGTCTCATCCAGGGTAGCAATCAGCCCCAGCATTTT	CASSLIQGSNQPQHF
TRBV6-1	few	-	TRBJ1-3	TGTGCCAGCAGCAGGGGAGCCGGTGGAAACACCATATATTTT	CASSRGAGGNTIYF
TRBV19	-	-	TRBJ1-5	TGTGCCAGTAGTATAGGGCCCCCAGGGAGGATTGGCAATCAGCCCCAGCATTTT	CASSIGPPGRIGNQPQHF
TRBV19	-	TRBD1	TRBJ2-3	TGTGCCAGCGCGAAGAACAGGGGTGCCTGGGGAGATACGCAGTATTTT	CASAKNRGAWGDTQYF
TRBV5-1	many	TRBD1	TRBJ1-2	TGCGCCAGCAGCCCCGGACAGGCCGGTGGTGGCTACACCTTC	CASSPGQAGGGYTF
TRBV5-1	-	-	TRBJ2-6	TGCGCCAGCCAAAAACAGCTTTCTGGGGCCAACGTCCTGACTTTC	CASQKQLSGANVLTF
TRBV4-1	-	TRBD2	TRBJ2-3	TGCGCCAGCAGCAAGCGGGAGGGCACAGATACGCAGTATTTT	CASSKREGTDTQYF
TRBV5-1	once	TRBD2	TRBJ2-1	TGCGCCAGCAGCCAGCGTAGCGGGGGAGGATACAATGAGCAGTTCTTC	CASSQRSGGGYNEQFF
TRBV2	-	-	TRBJ1-1	TGTGCCAGCAATAGGGGTCTTATGAACACTGAAGCTTTCTTT	CASNRGLMNTEAFF
TRBV5-1	-	TRBD2	TRBJ2-3	TGCGCCAGCAGCCCTCGGACTAGCGGGAGAGCCCCAGATACGCAGTATTTT	CASSPRTSGRAPDTQYF
TRBV10-2	once	-	TRBJ1-1	TGCGCCAGCAGGGACGACAGGAACACTGAAGCTTTCTTT	CASRDDRNTEAFF
TRBV28	-	-	TRBJ1-2	TGTGCCAGCAGTTTCGGGAACCTCTATGGCTACACCTTC	CASSFGNLYGYTF
TRBV6-1	-	-	TRBJ1-2	TGTGCCAGCAGTGAAGCTTACAGGGCCTCCTATGGCTACACCTTC	CASSEAYRASYGYTF
TRBV5-1	-	-	TRBJ1-6	TGCGCCAGCAGCCATGGGGACAATTTCAATTCACCCCTCCACTTT	CASSHGDNFNSPLHF
TRBV6-1	few	TRBD1	TRBJ2-1	TGTGCCAGCAAGGGACAGGGGGCCTACAATGAGCAGTTCTTC	CASKGQGAYNEQFF
TRBV19	-	-	TRBJ1-2	TGTGCCAGTAGTTCGGACGAGGGCGAAGGCTACACCTTC	CASSSDEGEGYTF
TRBV6-5	-	TRBD1	TRBJ1-1	TGTGCCAGCGTCAGACAGGGGAACACTGAAGCTTTCTTT	CASVRQGNTEAFF